The 20 T cell receptor beta chains below all came from one sample that was sequenced in a study of cytomegalovirus exposure and HLA in healthy donors. The PCR used 60 Vbeta and 13 Jbeta primers. Here immunoSEQ multiplex PCR was the method, and the copy in TCRdb shows in-frame clones only, minus some. The data contain approximately 120,000 clones, roughly four fifths of them singletons. The sample taken for sequencing was PBMCs. These receptors originate from a woman aged 35 to 49 in good health and CMV-seronegative.

The chain combines TRBV19 with TRBJ2-1; no definite D call. The V end was cut by 1 base, the J end by 6 bases, with 10 bases between. Germline V CDR1 and CDR2: LNHDA, SQIVND (reference sequence). The CDR3 is made up of 14 amino acids. CDR3 region: CASSIVLSLNEQFF. CDR3 coding DNA: TGTGCCAGTAGTATAGTTCTGTCTCTCAATGAGCAGTTCTTC.

V usage is TRBV20-1 and J usage is TRBJ2-5; the D gene is possibly TRBD1 (5 bases). With 8 bases removed from V and 4 bases from J, the gap between germline ends came to 8 bases. The CDR3 sequence is 10 residues long. Germline CDR1 and CDR2: DFQATT and SNEGSKA (reference sequence). CDR3 loop: CSPQGETQYF. The CDR3 DNA sequence: TGCAGTCCGCAGGGAGAGACCCAGTACTTC.

The CDR3 coding sequence is TGTGCCAGCAGTGAGCGCTCCTACGAGCAGTACTTC. It translates to CASSERSYEQYF. V is TRBV28 and J is TRBJ2-5; D remains ambiguous. The DNA end favors TRBJ2-7, so the J call may be wrong. The germline CDR1 and CDR2 sequences are MDHEN and SYDVKM. The CDR3 length is 12 residues.

This clone was found a few times. The rearrangement uses TRBV29-1 and TRBJ2-1, with D unresolved. Germline lookup yields CDR1 SQVTM and CDR2 ANQGSEA. The V gene lost 5 bases and the J gene lost 3 bases, with 5 bases spanning the gap. This CDR3 comprises 11 residues. CDR3 in amino acids: CSVTNYNEQFF. The CDR3 nucleotides are TGCAGCGTTACAAACTACAATGAGCAGTTCTTC.

The rearrangement joins TRBV4-3 to TRBJ2-2; 7 bases are a match to TRBD2. Losses at the gene ends were 4 bases for V and 4 bases for J; bases not matched to a gene: 3. This CDR3 is 14 amino acids long. Germline V lookup: CDR1 LGHNA, CDR2 YSLEER. CDR3: CASSRGGFTGELFF. The CDR3 DNA is TGCGCCAGCAGCCGGGGGGGGTTCACCGGGGAGCTGTTTTTT.

The V call is TRBV5-6, the J call TRBJ2-7; TRBD2 aligns across 11 bases. The CDR3 has 15 residues. Germline values: CDR1 SGHDT, CDR2 YYEEEE. V lost 4 bases, J lost 7 bases, and 10 bases stayed unmatched. In nucleotides, the CDR3 is TGTGCCAGCAGCCTGGGACTAGCGGAAGCGCGGGAGCAGTACTTC. It translates to CASSLGLAEAREQYF.

The chain joins TRBV5-1 to TRBJ2-2, with D perhaps TRBD2 (5 bases). CDR1 and CDR2 from the germline V gene are SGHRS and YFSETQ. The CDR3 contains 15 residues. Trimming stripped 0 bases from V and 7 bases from J, with 13 bases between. Written as DNA, the CDR3 is TGCGCCAGCAGCTTGGCGGCGGGTTCCCACGGGGAGCTGTTTTTT. Its translation is CASSLAAGSHGELFF.

The rearrangement uses TRBV27 and TRBJ2-7, with D possibly TRBD2 on 6 matching bases. Germline V gene data show CDR1 as MNHEY and CDR2 as SMNVEV (reference sequence). This CDR3 is 14 amino acids long. V lost 2 bases to trimming and J lost 3 bases, with 11 bases between them. As DNA, the CDR3 is TGTGCCAGCAGTTTAAGAGCGGGCGGCTACGAGCAGTACTTC. Translated, it gives CASSLRAGGYEQYF.

The V call is TRBV6-5, the J call TRBJ1-1; tentative D call: TRBD1 (5 bases). The CDR3 totals 13 residues. V lost 6 bases and J 5 bases, leaving 13 bases between the germline ends. Germline V lookup: CDR1 MNHEY, CDR2 SVGAGI. DNA for the CDR3: TGTGCCAGCAGAAGGGGTTCAGGGACTGAAGCTTTCTTT. Translation: CASRRGSGTEAFF.

The chain links TRBV10-2 to TRBJ1-5; D unresolved. This CDR3 spans 16 amino acids. The V and J ends lost 2 bases and 0 bases respectively, with 11 bases between them. Germline values: CDR1 WSHSY, CDR2 SAAADI. CDR3 sequence (DNA): TGCGCCAGCAGTGAGCCCCCCCAGGATAGCAATCAGCCCCAGCATTTT. Protein product: CASSEPPQDSNQPQHF.

The J gene is TRBJ2-7, the V gene TRBV27, with 10 bases fitting TRBD2. There are 16 residues in the CDR3. Germline CDR1 and CDR2: MNHEY and SMNVEV (reference sequence). V was pared by 5 bases and J by 4 bases, with 11 bases of the junction left unmatched. The CDR3 bases are TGTGCCAGCAGTCTAGGGCTAGCGGGAGCTAGTTACGAGCAGTACTTC. Translation: CASSLGLAGASYEQYF.

The chain has TRBV5-6 and TRBJ2-7; 7 nucleotides agree with TRBD1. CDR3 length: 15 amino acids. V lost 4 bases and J lost 3; bases outside the gene matches: 10. Germline CDR1 is SGHDT and CDR2 is YYEEEE. The CDR3 DNA is TGTGCCAGCAGCAAACGGGACAGATTCATCTACGAGCAGTACTTC. Protein: CASSKRDRFIYEQYF.

This clone was observed a handful of times. The chain combines TRBV7-2 with TRBJ2-5; 10 bases fit TRBD1. This CDR3 is built from 16 residues. V was clipped by 3 bases and J by 2 bases; unmatched bases: 6. Germline V gene data show CDR1 as SGHTA and CDR2 as FQGNSA. This CDR3 reads CASSFYRTGGQETQYF. The CDR3 bases are TGTGCCAGCAGCTTCTACCGGACAGGGGGGCAAGAGACCCAGTACTTC.

This chain joins TRBV9 and TRBJ2-2; D not resolved. Deletions cut 4 bases from V and 4 bases from J, with 11 bases between. The CDR3 extends over 14 amino acids. CDR1 is SGDLS and CDR2 is YYNGEE in the germline V gene. CDR3 DNA sequence: TGTGCCAGCAGCCCCCGGCCGGGCACCGGGGAGCTGTTTTTT. Amino acids: CASSPRPGTGELFF.

The rearrangement joins TRBV5-1 to TRBJ1-2; D uncertain. The CDR3 consists of 15 residues. Trimming removed 3 bases at V and 0 bases at J, with 12 bases between. Germline loops: CDR1 SGHRS, CDR2 YFSETQ. As DNA, the CDR3 is TGCGCCAGCAGCTCAAGTAAGGGAGCTAACTATGGCTACACCTTC. Encoded protein: CASSSSKGANYGYTF.

This clone was seen once. V usage is TRBV2 and J usage is TRBJ1-1, with unresolved D. This CDR3 is built from 14 residues. Germline V gene data show CDR1 as SNHLY and CDR2 as FYNNEI. The V and J ends lost 10 bases and 3 bases respectively, with 18 bases between them. The CDR3 loop is CATATRGFHTEAFF. The CDR3 DNA sequence: TGTGCCACCGCGACCCGAGGATTTCACACTGAAGCTTTCTTT.

The chain employs TRBV25-1 and TRBJ1-2; D is ambiguous. CDR1 and CDR2 from the germline V gene are MGHDK and SYGVNS. The CDR3 has 15 residues. Deletions cut 3 bases from V and 0 bases from J, with 11 bases between. The CDR3 DNA reads TGTGCCAGCAGTGACGGATCAGGCCCTAACTATGGCTACACCTTC. Encoded protein: CASSDGSGPNYGYTF.

The V gene is TRBV4-1, the J gene TRBJ1-1, with D possibly matching TRBD1 (6 bases). V was trimmed by 4 bases and J by 0 bases, leaving 12 bases between them. The CDR3 is 15 amino acids. Germline CDR1 reads MGHRA; CDR2 reads YSYEKL. The CDR3 DNA follows: TGCGCCAGCAGCCGGGCGACAGGACTGAACACTGAAGCTTTCTTT. It yields the protein CASSRATGLNTEAFF.

The chain couples TRBV4-3 to TRBJ2-7; possible D gene TRBD2, 6 bases. V lost 4 bases and J 2 bases, leaving 12 bases between the germline ends. The CDR3 covers 14 residues. CDR1 and CDR2 (germline): LGHNA, YSLEER. CDR3 sequence (DNA): TGCGCCAGCAGCCCGGGGAGGAGTCCCTACGAGCAGTACTTC. Translated, it gives CASSPGRSPYEQYF.

This clone was counted a single time. The chain employs TRBV19 and TRBJ2-3, with a weak D call TRBD2 (5 bases). V dropped 3 bases and J dropped 4 bases, with 8 bases sitting between them. Germline V CDR1 and CDR2: LNHDA, SQIVND (reference sequence). The CDR3 is made up of 13 amino acids. In nucleotides, the CDR3 is TGTGCCAGTAGTATTGGGAGAGCAGATACGCAGTATTTT. It yields the protein CASSIGRADTQYF.